Here is one TCR beta chain with its context. The antigen is unknown. V was cut by 1 base and J by 6 bases, with 9 bases left in between. Germline V gives CDR1 MDHEN, CDR2 SYDVKM. The CDR3 is 13 residues long. The data originate from a study of shared clonotypes between healthy human individuals. The study's findings and limits: Researchers sampled blood only, noting tissue repertoires likely differ. Naive subsets usually exceeded memory subsets in estimated richness.

Repertoires were generated with immunoSEQ multiplex PCR, while TCRdb's copy carries only in-frame clones and drops some. The profile covers approximately 1,500,000 clones, with roughly 96% appearing a single time and approximately 1.2% taken by the ten largest. The source of this sequence is a man aged 25 to 40 in good health. Sequenced sample: naive CD4+ T cells sorted from blood. Subset given: CD45RA+ positively selected. J is TRBJ1-2 and V is TRBV28; D gene unclear. CDR3 sequence reads: CASSLYYNHGYTF. The CDR3 DNA is TGTGCCAGCAGTTTATATTACAACCATGGCTACACCTTC.